This T cell receptor (beta chain) was profiled in a study of blood T cell repertoires in COVID-19. About the study: Acute and convalescent COVID-19 specimens originated in the United States, Italy and Spain. The analysed material was cDNA or gDNA that came from T cells, B-cell-depleted T cells, or PBMCs.

The ends were cut back, 3 bases at V and 5 bases at J, with 14 bases in the middle. There are 16 residues in the CDR3. The germline CDR1 and CDR2 sequences are SEHNR and FQNEAQ (reference sequence). As handled by the study authors: Estimation of nucleated cell counts was performed using reference gene primer amplification. Sequencing used immunoSEQ multiplex PCR; TCRdb keeps in-frame clones, though not all of them. V, J and clone size reflect that table, while D and trimming were determined from the DNA. The data show 80,000 or so clones, with 75% to 90% seen just once and about a sixth held by the top ten.

The chain couples TRBV7-9 to TRBJ1-6; the D gene is possibly TRBD1 (5 bases). The sequencing sample was made of peripheral blood. The origin of this receptor is a human donor in a cohort sampled during active COVID-19. The CDR3 region has the DNA TGTGCCAGCAGCTTTAATCTGGGGCCTAATAATTCACCCCTCCACTTT. Translated, it gives CASSFNLGPNNSPLHF.